A single sample gave rise to the 3 T cell receptor beta chains below, sequenced in a study of cytomegalovirus exposure and HLA in healthy donors. Sequenced by immunoSEQ multiplex PCR; TCRdb stores in-frame clones only, minus some. The sample includes hundreds of thousands of clones, over 75% seen only once; the top ten take 0.92%. Sequencing input: PBMCs. Every receptor here comes from a young woman in good health and CMV-seronegative.

This sequence joins TRBV11-3 and TRBJ1-1, with TRBD1 matching over 7 bases. Germline V lookup: CDR1 SGHNT, CDR2 YENEEA. The CDR3 contains 13 residues. J gave up 9 bases and V 5 bases, and 9 bases lay outside the gene matches. In nucleotides, the CDR3 is TGTGCCAGCAGCCGCTCCGGGACAGCGAAAGCTTTCTTT. This encodes CASSRSGTAKAFF. The full variable domain, completed using reference TRBV11-3 and TRBJ1-1, is EAGVVQSPRYKIIEKKQPVAFWCNPISGHNTLYWYLQNLGQGPELLIRYENEEAVDDSQLPKDRFSAERLKGVDSTLKIQPAELGDSAVYLCASSRSGTAKAFFGQGTRLTVV.

The gene calls are TRBV10-2 and TRBJ1-5; the D is unclear. The length of the CDR3 is 13 residues. Per germline, CDR1 WSHSY and CDR2 SAAADI. The germline V and J ends were trimmed by 6 bases and 1 base, with 7 bases remaining between them. CDR3 nucleotides: TGCGCCAGCAGGACACAGAGCAATCAGCCCCAGCATTTT. It is translated as CASRTQSNQPQHF.

The V gene is TRBV5-4, the J gene TRBJ2-1; TRBD2 matches 9 bases. V trimming: 2 bases; J trimming: 4 bases; junction bases outside the gene matches: 4. This CDR3 has 15 residues. Germline-derived CDR1 and CDR2 are SGHNT and YYREEE (reference sequence). In nucleotides, the CDR3 is TGTGCCAGCAGCTTCAGGACTAGCGATTACAATGAGCAGTTCTTC. This codes for CASSFRTSDYNEQFF.